The 27 T cell receptor beta chains given below trace back to one sample, sequenced in a study of T cell repertoires in cytomegalovirus infection. Using its own MiXCR run on the reads, TCRdb lists one record per CDR3 protein. The sample includes about 740,000 distinct CDR3 sequences, 30% to 35% of them seen just once. Their antigens are not known. The specimen was cultured PBMCs, collected from culture after CMV antigen stimulation. The source of these receptors is a human donor in good health (CMV status not recorded). Some clones in this sample may be carry-over from other donors' samples.

V and J are TRBV6-5 and TRBJ1-5; 8 positions match TRBD1. CDR1 and CDR2 (germline): MNHEY, SVGAGI. The CDR3 has 14 amino acids. Trimming cost V 6 bases and J 6 bases; bases outside gene matches: 7. CDR3 nucleotide sequence: TGTGCCAGCAGACAGGGGGAAACGGGTCAGCCCCAGCATTTT. It codes for CASRQGETGQPQHF.

The V call is TRBV4-1, the J call TRBJ1-2; TRBD1 matches 11 bases. The CDR3 loop spans 15 amino acids. The V gene's germline CDR1 is MGHRA and CDR2 YSYEKL. With V trimmed by 4 bases and J by 4 bases, 5 bases remained unmatched. Written as DNA, the CDR3 is TGCGCCAGCAGCCCAGGACAGGGGGCCGCCTATGGCTACACCTTC. This codes for CASSPGQGAAYGYTF.

This clonotype has a count of ten or more. This chain joins TRBV7-2 and TRBJ2-7; TRBD2 agrees at 13 bases. CDR3 length: 21 residues. Unmatched junction bases numbered 18, after V lost 4 bases and J lost 0 bases. Germline CDR1 SGHTA, CDR2 FQGNSA. The chain's CDR3 is CASSSPGLAGTSSGSSYEQYF. In DNA form, the CDR3 reads TGTGCCAGCAGCTCCCCGGGACTAGCGGGAACTTCTAGCGGGAGCTCCTACGAGCAGTACTTC.

V gene TRBV20-1 combines with J gene TRBJ2-3; 8 bases agree with TRBD2. V lost 0 bases to trimming and J lost 2 bases; unmatched junction nucleotides: 4. The germline gives CDR1 DFQATT, CDR2 SNEGSKA (reference sequence). The CDR3 is 15 residues long. CDR3 sequence (DNA): TGCAGTGCTAGAGACAGACTAGCGCCCACAGATACGCAGTATTTT. It yields the protein CSARDRLAPTDTQYF.

The chain combines TRBV7-9 with TRBJ1-2; D is unresolved. With 5 bases removed from V and 0 bases from J, the gap between germline ends came to 13 bases. This CDR3 is built from 15 residues. Germline lookup yields CDR1 SEHNR and CDR2 FQNEAQ (reference sequence). The CDR3 region has the DNA TGTGCCAGCAGCCCACCGGACCGAGCTAACTATGGCTACACCTTC. Translating gives CASSPPDRANYGYTF. Together with reference TRBV7-9 and TRBJ1-2, the CDR3 gives the full variable domain: DTGVSQNPRHKITKRGQNVTFRCDPISEHNRLYWYRQTLGQGPEFLTYFQNEAQLEKSRLLSDRFSAERPKGSFSTLEIQRTEQGDSAMYLCASSPPDRANYGYTFGSGTRLTVV.

The V call is TRBV24-1, the J call TRBJ2-5; TRBD1 agrees at 10 bases. CDR1 KGHDR and CDR2 SFDVKD come from the germline V gene. Trimming took 4 bases from V and 1 from J; bases not matched to a gene: 5. The CDR3 is 16 residues long. The CDR3 region has the DNA TGTGCCACCAGTGACCCGCGGACAGGGGGCCAAGAGACCCAGTACTTC. This gives the protein CATSDPRTGGQETQYF.

This chain links TRBV29-1 with TRBJ1-4; D is undetermined. The CDR3 has 15 amino acids. The ends were cut back, 8 bases at V and 3 bases at J, with 19 bases in the middle. Germline V lookup: CDR1 SQVTM, CDR2 ANQGSEA. CDR3: CSIQTTRWANEKLFF. As DNA, the CDR3 is TGCAGCATTCAAACTACTAGATGGGCTAATGAAAAACTGTTTTTT. Supplemented by reference TRBV29-1 and TRBJ1-4, the full variable domain reads SAVISQKPSRDICQRGTSLTIQCQVDSQVTMMFWYRQQPGQSLTLIATANQGSEATYESGFVIDKFPISRPNLTFSTLTVSNMSPEDSSIYLCSIQTTRWANEKLFFGSGTQLSVL.

This clonotype has a count of ten or more. The chain uses TRBV7-2 and TRBJ2-5; D not resolved. Looked up from germline, CDR1 is SGHTA and CDR2 is FQGNSA. The CDR3 loop spans 12 amino acids. V gave up 3 bases and J gave up 2 bases, with 4 bases separating them. CDR3 in amino acids: CASSFTQETQYF. DNA for the CDR3: TGTGCCAGCAGCTTTACTCAAGAGACCCAGTACTTC.

This clonotype was counted between two and nine times. The rearrangement links TRBV5-6 to TRBJ2-7; tentative D call: TRBD2 (6 bases). The germline CDR1 and CDR2 sequences are SGHDT and YYEEEE. V dropped 2 bases and J dropped 7 bases, with 13 bases sitting between them. The CDR3 sequence is 13 residues long. The CDR3 sequence: CASSFGGPTEQYF. The CDR3 DNA follows: TGTGCCAGCAGCTTCGGAGGGCCTACTGAGCAGTACTTC.

There are many counts of this clonotype. The genes are TRBV12-3 or TRBV12-4 and TRBJ1-2; D unresolved. This CDR3 has 13 residues. Trimming stripped 5 bases from V and 6 bases from J, with 13 bases between. The CDR3 spells CASSAGGRDGYTF. The DNA of the CDR3 is TGTGCCAGCAGTGCGGGTGGTCGAGATGGCTACACCTTC.

The chain is built from TRBV4-3 and TRBJ1-4, with D possibly being TRBD1 (6 bases). V was cut by 4 bases and J by 8 bases, with 17 bases left in between. The CDR3 has 15 residues. CDR1 LGHNA and CDR2 YSLEER come from the germline V gene. Here the CDR3 DNA reads TGCGCCAGCAGCCCCCGGGGGGCGAGATGGGAAAAACTGTTTTTT. It is translated as CASSPRGARWEKLFF.

As regards this clonotype: This may come from a read error, since a much larger clone is one base off. The chain employs TRBV7-2 and TRBJ1-1; D unclear. The CDR3 runs 14 residues. CDR1 is SGHTA, CDR2 FQGNSA, per germline. V was cut by 5 bases and J by 6 bases, with 16 bases left in between. CDR3 sequence reads: CASSATTGDPEAFF. CDR3 nucleotide sequence: TGTGCCAGCAGCGCCACGACGGGCGACCCTGAAGCTTTCTTT.

This clonotype was counted a few times. The chain links TRBV4-2 to TRBJ2-7, with 12 bases fitting TRBD2. The CDR3 length is 17 residues. From germline, CDR1 is LGHNA and CDR2 YNFKEQ. With V trimmed by 3 bases and J by 5 bases, 11 bases remained unmatched. DNA of the CDR3: TGTGCCAGCAGCCAGGACCCTGTGACTAGCGGGGGCGACGAGCAGTACTTC. Translating gives CASSQDPVTSGGDEQYF.

The genes are TRBV11-2 and TRBJ2-5; the D call may be TRBD1 or TRBD2 (5 bases each). Germline assignment: CDR1 SGHAT and CDR2 FQNNGV. Trimming stripped 5 bases from V and 0 bases from J, with 19 bases between. The CDR3 contains 17 residues. The CDR3 DNA is TGTGCCAGCAGCCAAGGGACGGCGTTGGGGTACCAAGAGACCCAGTACTTC. It translates to CASSQGTALGYQETQYF.

The J gene is TRBJ2-1, the V gene TRBV6-2 or TRBV6-3; weak D call: TRBD1 (6 bases). V was trimmed by 6 bases and J by 10 bases, leaving 16 bases between them. The CDR3 extends over 13 amino acids. Germline CDR1 and CDR2: MNHEY and SVGEGT. CDR3 nucleotides: TGTGCCAGCAGCCCGACAGGCCCAAGGGAGCAGTTCTTC. Its translation: CASSPTGPREQFF.

This chain uses TRBV12-3 or TRBV12-4 with TRBJ1-4, with a weak D call TRBD1 (6 bases). This CDR3 spans 15 amino acids. V was shortened by 5 bases and J by 6 bases, with 16 bases between the two germline ends. Here the CDR3 DNA reads TGTGCCAGCAGTCCACTAGGGGGGACTGATGAAAAACTGTTTTTT. It translates to CASSPLGGTDEKLFF.

This chain uses TRBV28 with TRBJ1-2; tentatively, D is TRBD1 (5 bases). This CDR3 has 15 amino acids. Trimming stripped 3 bases from V and 5 bases from J, with 16 bases between. The germline V gene has CDR1 MDHEN and CDR2 SYDVKM. The CDR3 sequence: CASSLTLDTLYGYTF. In DNA, the CDR3 is TGTGCCAGCAGTTTGACGCTGGACACACTATATGGCTACACCTTC.

This chain joins TRBV2 and TRBJ2-7, with 10 bases matching TRBD1. The CDR3 runs 19 residues. Germline values: CDR1 SNHLY, CDR2 FYNNEI. V shed 6 bases and J 5 bases; nucleotides not matched to a gene: 22. The CDR3, as DNA: TGTGCCAGCAGACAAAAGGCGGGCCGGGACAGGGGTTATTCTCACGAGCAGTACTTC. It codes for CASRQKAGRDRGYSHEQYF.

Only a few counts were recorded for this clonotype. This chain connects TRBV11-3 to TRBJ2-1; D might be TRBD2 (6 bases). The CDR3 has 13 residues. V was cut by 3 bases and J by 7 bases, with 10 bases left in between. CDR1 and CDR2 (germline): SGHNT, YENEEA. The CDR3 region is CASSLTSWNEQFF. The DNA for the CDR3 is TGTGCCAGCAGCTTGACTAGTTGGAATGAGCAGTTCTTC.

The chain combines TRBV11-3 with TRBJ2-1, with D perhaps matching TRBD2 (5 bases). In germline, CDR1 is SGHNT, CDR2 YENEEA. The V end was cut by 5 bases, the J end by 10 bases, with 21 bases between. CDR3 length: 15 amino acids. This CDR3 reads CASSPDSLVSREQFF. CDR3 in DNA: TGTGCCAGCAGCCCGGACTCACTAGTTTCCAGGGAGCAGTTCTTC.

The V call is TRBV7-9, the J call TRBJ2-2; weak D call: TRBD1 (6 bases). V lost 5 bases and J 5 bases, leaving 15 bases between the germline ends. CDR1 is SEHNR, CDR2 FQNEAQ, per germline (reference sequence). This CDR3 has 15 residues. Here the CDR3 reads CASSPRGGLTGELFF. The CDR3 bases are TGTGCCAGCAGCCCCCGTGGGGGCCTTACCGGGGAGCTGTTTTTT.

The table lists this clonotype with a few counts. The V call is TRBV19, the J call TRBJ1-1, with TRBD1 matching over 7 bases. Germline V CDR1 and CDR2: LNHDA, SQIVND (reference sequence). Trimming at V came to 4 bases and at J to 8 bases, leaving 13 bases not matched to a gene. The CDR3 covers 15 residues. This CDR3 is CASSRPSDRRAEAFF. The CDR3 nucleotides read TGTGCCAGTAGTAGACCTTCGGACAGGAGGGCCGAAGCTTTCTTT.

V gene TRBV19 combines with J gene TRBJ2-7, with D perhaps matching TRBD1 (6 bases). Per germline, CDR1 LNHDA and CDR2 SQIVND (reference sequence). The CDR3 consists of 15 residues. V lost 1 base, J lost 2 bases, and 12 bases lay in between. CDR3 protein: CASSIVWGRAYEQYF. The CDR3 coding sequence is TGTGCCAGTAGTATAGTCTGGGGGCGAGCCTACGAGCAGTACTTC. Combining the CDR3 with reference TRBV19 and TRBJ2-7 gives the whole variable domain DGGITQSPKYLFRKEGQNVTLSCEQNLNHDAMYWYRQDPGQGLRLIYYSQIVNDFQKGDIAEGYSVSREKKESFPLTVTSAQKNPTAFYLCASSIVWGRAYEQYFGPGTRLTVT.

The chain recombines TRBV18 with TRBJ1-5; TRBD1 agrees at 8 bases. Per the germline V gene, CDR1 is KGHSH and CDR2 is LQKENI. The trim removed 2 bases at V and 6 bases at J, leaving 9 bases unmatched. The CDR3 covers 16 residues. CDR3 sequence: CASSPLGQGAAQPQHF. DNA for the CDR3: TGTGCCAGCTCACCATTAGGGCAGGGGGCGGCTCAGCCCCAGCATTTT.

This clonotype appeared a few times. This chain connects TRBV2 to TRBJ2-2; the D is unclear. The CDR3 sequence is 16 residues long. Germline loops: CDR1 SNHLY, CDR2 FYNNEI. V lost 1 base to trimming and J lost 0 bases, with 9 bases between them. The CDR3 loop reads CASSEESPSNTGELFF. The DNA of the CDR3 is TGTGCCAGCAGTGAAGAGTCCCCTTCGAACACCGGGGAGCTGTTTTTT.

The chain is built from TRBV6-4 and TRBJ2-7; weak D call: TRBD2 (5 bases). Germline CDR1 reads MRHNA; CDR2 reads SNTAGT. The CDR3 runs to 17 residues. V lost 5 bases and J lost 2, with 22 bases in between. The DNA of the CDR3 is TGTGCCAGCAGTTCAGCCTTACCCGGGGATCAAACCTACGAGCAGTACTTC. Translated, it gives CASSSALPGDQTYEQYF.

This clonotype turned up a few times. The V call is TRBV7-2, the J call TRBJ2-4; the D is unclear. The CDR3 loop spans 16 amino acids. The germline V and J ends were trimmed by 1 base and 0 bases, with 10 bases remaining between them. Germline assignment: CDR1 SGHTA and CDR2 FQGNSA. The CDR3 nucleotides read TGTGCCAGCAGCTTAGTCTTGACCCTAGCCAAAAACATTCAGTACTTC. It yields the protein CASSLVLTLAKNIQYF. The full variable domain, with the rest looked up from reference TRBV7-2 and TRBJ2-4, is GAGVSQSPSNKVTEKGKDVELRCDPISGHTALYWYRQSLGQGLEFLIYFQGNSAPDKSGLPSDRFSAERTGGSVSTLTIQRTQQEDSAVYLCASSLVLTLAKNIQYFGAGTRLSVL.